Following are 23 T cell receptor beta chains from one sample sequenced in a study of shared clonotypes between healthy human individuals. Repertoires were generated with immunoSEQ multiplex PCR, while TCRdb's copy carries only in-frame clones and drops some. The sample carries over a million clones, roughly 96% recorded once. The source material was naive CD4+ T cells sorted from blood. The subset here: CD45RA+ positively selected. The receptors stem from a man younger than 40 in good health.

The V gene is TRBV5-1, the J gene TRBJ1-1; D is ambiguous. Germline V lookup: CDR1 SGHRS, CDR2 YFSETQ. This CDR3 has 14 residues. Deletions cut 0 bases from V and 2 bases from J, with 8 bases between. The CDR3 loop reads CASSLAVANTEAFF. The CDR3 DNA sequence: TGCGCCAGCAGCTTGGCCGTAGCCAACACTGAAGCTTTCTTT.

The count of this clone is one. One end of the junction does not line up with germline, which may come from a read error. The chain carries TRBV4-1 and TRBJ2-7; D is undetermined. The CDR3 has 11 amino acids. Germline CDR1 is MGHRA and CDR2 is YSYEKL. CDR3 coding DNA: TGTGCCAGCAGCTTAGTCAACGAGCAGTACTTC. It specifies CASSLVNEQYF.

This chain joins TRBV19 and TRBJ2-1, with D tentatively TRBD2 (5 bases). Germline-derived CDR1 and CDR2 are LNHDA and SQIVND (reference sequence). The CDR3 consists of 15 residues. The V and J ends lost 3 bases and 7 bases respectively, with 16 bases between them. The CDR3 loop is CASSMSGGGRNEQFF. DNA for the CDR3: TGTGCCAGTAGTATGTCAGGAGGCGGAAGGAATGAGCAGTTCTTC. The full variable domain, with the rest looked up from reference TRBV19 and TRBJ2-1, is DGGITQSPKYLFRKEGQNVTLSCEQNLNHDAMYWYRQDPGQGLRLIYYSQIVNDFQKGDIAEGYSVSREKKESFPLTVTSAQKNPTAFYLCASSMSGGGRNEQFFGPGTRLTVL.

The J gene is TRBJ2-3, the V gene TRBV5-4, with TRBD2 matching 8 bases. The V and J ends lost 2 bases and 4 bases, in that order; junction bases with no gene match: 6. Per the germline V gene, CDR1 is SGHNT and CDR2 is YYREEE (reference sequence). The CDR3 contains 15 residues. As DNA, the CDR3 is TGTGCCAGCAGCTTCGCGGGGGGTCGCCCAGATACGCAGTATTTT. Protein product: CASSFAGGRPDTQYF.

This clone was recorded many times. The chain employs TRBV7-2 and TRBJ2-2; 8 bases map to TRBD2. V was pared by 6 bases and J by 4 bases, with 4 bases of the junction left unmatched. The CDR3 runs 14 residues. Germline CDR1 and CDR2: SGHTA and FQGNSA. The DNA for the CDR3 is TGTGCCAGCAGGGTAGCGGGGCCCACCGGGGAGCTGTTTTTT. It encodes CASRVAGPTGELFF.

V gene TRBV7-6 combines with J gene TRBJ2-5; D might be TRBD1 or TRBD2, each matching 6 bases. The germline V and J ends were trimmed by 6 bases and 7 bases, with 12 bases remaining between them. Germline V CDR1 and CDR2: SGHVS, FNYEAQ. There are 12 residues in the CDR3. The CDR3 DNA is TGTGCCAGCAGATCTACGGGGGCGACCCAGTACTTC. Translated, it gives CASRSTGATQYF.

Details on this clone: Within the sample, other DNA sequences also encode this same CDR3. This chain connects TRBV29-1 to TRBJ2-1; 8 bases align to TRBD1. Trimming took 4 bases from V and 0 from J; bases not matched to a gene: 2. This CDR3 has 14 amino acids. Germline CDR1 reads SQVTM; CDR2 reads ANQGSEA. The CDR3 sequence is CSVGTGSSYNEQFF. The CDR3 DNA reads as TGCAGCGTTGGGACAGGGAGCTCCTACAATGAGCAGTTCTTC.

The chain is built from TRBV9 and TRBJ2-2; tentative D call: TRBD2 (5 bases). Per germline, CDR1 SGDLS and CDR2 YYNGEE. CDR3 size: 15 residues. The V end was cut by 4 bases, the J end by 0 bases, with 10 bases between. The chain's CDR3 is CASSPFSANTGELFF. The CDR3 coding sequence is TGTGCCAGCAGCCCCTTTAGCGCGAACACCGGGGAGCTGTTTTTT.

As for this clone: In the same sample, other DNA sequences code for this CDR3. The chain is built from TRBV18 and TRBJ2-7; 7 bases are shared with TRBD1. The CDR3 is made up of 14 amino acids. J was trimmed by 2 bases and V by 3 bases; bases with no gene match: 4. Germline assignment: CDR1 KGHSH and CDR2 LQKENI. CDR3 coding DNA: TGTGCCAGCTCACCGAGGGACAGCCCCTACGAGCAGTACTTC. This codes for CASSPRDSPYEQYF. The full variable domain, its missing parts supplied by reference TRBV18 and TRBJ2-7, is NAGVMQNPRHLVRRRGQEARLRCSPMKGHSHVYWYRQLPEEGLKFMVYLQKENIIDESGMPKERFSAEFPKEGPSILRIQQVVRGDSAAYFCASSPRDSPYEQYFGPGTRLTVT.

The CDR3 region is CASSLGANLGGIQYF. The CDR3 DNA sequence: TGTGCCAGCAGCTTAGGCGCTAATCTTGGCGGCATTCAGTACTTC. The chain employs TRBV7-8 and TRBJ2-4; D call uncertain. With 1 base removed from V and 9 bases from J, the gap between germline ends came to 16 bases. The CDR3 extends over 15 amino acids. Germline V CDR1 and CDR2: SGHVS, FQNEAQ. The whole variable domain, filled in from reference TRBV7-8 and TRBJ2-4, reads GAGVSQSPRYKVAKRGQDVALRCDPISGHVSLFWYQQALGQGPEFLTYFQNEAQLDKSGLPSDRFFAERPEGSVSTLKIQRTQQEDSAVYLCASSLGANLGGIQYFGAGTRLSVL.

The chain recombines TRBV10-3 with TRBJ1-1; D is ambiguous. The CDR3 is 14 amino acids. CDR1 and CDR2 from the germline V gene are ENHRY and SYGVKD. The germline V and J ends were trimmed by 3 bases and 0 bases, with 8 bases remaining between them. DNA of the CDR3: TGTGCCATCAGTGAAAACAGCCTGAACACTGAAGCTTTCTTT. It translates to CAISENSLNTEAFF.

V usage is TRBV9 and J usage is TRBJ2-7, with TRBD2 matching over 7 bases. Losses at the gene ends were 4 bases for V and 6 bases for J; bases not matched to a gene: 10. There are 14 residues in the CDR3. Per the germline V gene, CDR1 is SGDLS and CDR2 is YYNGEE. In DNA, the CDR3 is TGTGCCAGCAGCCCCAGGCGGGAGCACGGCGAGCAGTACTTC. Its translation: CASSPRREHGEQYF.

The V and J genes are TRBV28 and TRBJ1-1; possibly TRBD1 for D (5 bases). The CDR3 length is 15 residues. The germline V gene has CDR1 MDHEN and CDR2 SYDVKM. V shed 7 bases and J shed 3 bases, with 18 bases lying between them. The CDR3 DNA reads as TGTGCCAGCACCTCACGAATCTTGGGGGACACTGAAGCTTTCTTT. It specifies CASTSRILGDTEAFF.

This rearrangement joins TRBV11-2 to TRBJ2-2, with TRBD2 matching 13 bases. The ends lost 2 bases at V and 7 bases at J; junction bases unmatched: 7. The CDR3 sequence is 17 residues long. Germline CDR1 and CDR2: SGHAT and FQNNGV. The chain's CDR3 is CASSLWTSGRTYGELFF. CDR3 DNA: TGTGCCAGCAGCTTATGGACTAGCGGGAGAACCTACGGGGAGCTGTTTTTT.

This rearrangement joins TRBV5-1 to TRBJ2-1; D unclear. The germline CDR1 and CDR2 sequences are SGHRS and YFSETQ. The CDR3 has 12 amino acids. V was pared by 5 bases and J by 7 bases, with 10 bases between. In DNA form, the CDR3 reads TGCGCCAGCAGTATGGAGCAGAATGAGCAGTTCTTC. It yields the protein CASSMEQNEQFF.

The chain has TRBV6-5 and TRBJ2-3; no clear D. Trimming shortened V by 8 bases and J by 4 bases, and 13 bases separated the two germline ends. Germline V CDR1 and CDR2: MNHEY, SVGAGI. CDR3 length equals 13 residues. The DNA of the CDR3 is TGTGCCAGCGGTTCGCTGGCGGCAGATACGCAGTATTTT. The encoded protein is CASGSLAADTQYF.

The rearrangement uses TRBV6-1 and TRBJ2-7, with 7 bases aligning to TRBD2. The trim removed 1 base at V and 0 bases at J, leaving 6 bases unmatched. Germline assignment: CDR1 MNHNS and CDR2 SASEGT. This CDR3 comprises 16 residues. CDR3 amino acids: CASSEVLLAISYEQYF. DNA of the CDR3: TGTGCCAGCAGTGAAGTTTTACTAGCGATCTCCTACGAGCAGTACTTC.

DNA for the CDR3: TGTGCCAGCAGATTGCAGGACACAATCCAAGAGACCCAGTACTTC. It yields the protein CASRLQDTIQETQYF. The chain has TRBV28 and TRBJ2-5, with TRBD1 as a possible D gene (5 bases). The CDR3 is 15 amino acids. From germline, CDR1 is MDHEN and CDR2 SYDVKM. V was trimmed by 6 bases and J by 1 base, leaving 15 bases between them. Looking up the rest from reference TRBV28 and TRBJ2-5 gives the full variable domain: DVKVTQSSRYLVKRTGEKVFLECVQDMDHENMFWYRQDPGLGLRLIYFSYDVKMKEKGDIPEGYSVSREKKERFSLILESASTNQTSMYLCASRLQDTIQETQYFGPGTRLLVL.

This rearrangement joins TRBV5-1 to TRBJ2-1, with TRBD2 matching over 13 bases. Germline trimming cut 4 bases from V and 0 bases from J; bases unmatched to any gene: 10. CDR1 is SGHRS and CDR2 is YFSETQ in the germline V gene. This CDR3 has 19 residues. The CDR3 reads CASSGPGTSGTSSYNEQFF. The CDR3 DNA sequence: TGCGCCAGCAGCGGCCCCGGGACTAGCGGGACGAGCTCCTACAATGAGCAGTTCTTC.

For the CDR3, the DNA is TGCGCCAGCAGCAACGAGCCGGGACTATCGACCCAGTACTTC. Residues: CASSNEPGLSTQYF. This rearrangement joins TRBV4-1 to TRBJ2-5; 7 bases fit TRBD2. The junction had 10 bases not matched to a gene; V was cut back by 5 bases and J by 7 bases. The CDR3 extends over 14 amino acids. From germline, CDR1 is MGHRA and CDR2 YSYEKL.

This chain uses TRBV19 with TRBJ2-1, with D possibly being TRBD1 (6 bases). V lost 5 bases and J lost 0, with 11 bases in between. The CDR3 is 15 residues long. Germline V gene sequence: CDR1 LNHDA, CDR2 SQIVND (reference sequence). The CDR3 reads CASSEGQSSYNEQFF. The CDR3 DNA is TGTGCCAGTAGTGAAGGACAGAGCTCCTACAATGAGCAGTTCTTC. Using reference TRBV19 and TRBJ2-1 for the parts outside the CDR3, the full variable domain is DGGITQSPKYLFRKEGQNVTLSCEQNLNHDAMYWYRQDPGQGLRLIYYSQIVNDFQKGDIAEGYSVSREKKESFPLTVTSAQKNPTAFYLCASSEGQSSYNEQFFGPGTRLTVL.

The CDR3 nucleotides are TGTGCCTGGGGACTACTAAAGAATGAGCAGTTCTTC. Protein product: CAWGLLKNEQFF. The chain links TRBV30 to TRBJ2-1, with D possibly matching TRBD2 (6 bases). V dropped 5 bases and J dropped 7 bases, with 12 bases sitting between them. Per germline, CDR1 GTSNPN and CDR2 SVGIG (reference sequence). CDR3 length equals 12 residues.

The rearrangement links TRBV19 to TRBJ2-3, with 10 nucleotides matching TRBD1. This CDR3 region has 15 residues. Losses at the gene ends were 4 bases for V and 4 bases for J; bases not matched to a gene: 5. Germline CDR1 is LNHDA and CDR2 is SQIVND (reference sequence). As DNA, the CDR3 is TGTGCCAGTAGTAGCCAGACAGGGGGCGCAGATACGCAGTATTTT. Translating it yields CASSSQTGGADTQYF.